The TCR beta chain under discussion was sequenced for a study of T cells in Graves' hyperthyroidism and ophthalmopathy. RNA transcripts were the template for amplifying TCR beta CDR3 regions. When the TCR CDR3 underwent first-round RT-PCR, the HTBI primer set was used. TCRdb re-derived calls from the multiplex PCR reads in MiXCR, one entry per CDR3 protein. This sample has 500,000 to 650,000 distinct CDR3 sequences, with about 14% found just once. Trimming left V 4 bases short and J 0 bases short, with 19 bases between. The CDR3 has 18 amino acids. Germline loops: CDR1 MDHEN, CDR2 SYDVKM. The table lists this clonotype with many counts.

The chain employs TRBV28 and TRBJ2-1, with a tentative D call TRBD1 (6 bases). Sequences were obtained from blood. The TCR comes from a woman in her forties or fifties with Graves' ophthalmopathy. CDR3 DNA: TGTGCCAGCAGTTCATACGCCCCAGGGACAAGCTCCTACAATGAGCAGTTCTTC. Protein: CASSSYAPGTSSYNEQFF.